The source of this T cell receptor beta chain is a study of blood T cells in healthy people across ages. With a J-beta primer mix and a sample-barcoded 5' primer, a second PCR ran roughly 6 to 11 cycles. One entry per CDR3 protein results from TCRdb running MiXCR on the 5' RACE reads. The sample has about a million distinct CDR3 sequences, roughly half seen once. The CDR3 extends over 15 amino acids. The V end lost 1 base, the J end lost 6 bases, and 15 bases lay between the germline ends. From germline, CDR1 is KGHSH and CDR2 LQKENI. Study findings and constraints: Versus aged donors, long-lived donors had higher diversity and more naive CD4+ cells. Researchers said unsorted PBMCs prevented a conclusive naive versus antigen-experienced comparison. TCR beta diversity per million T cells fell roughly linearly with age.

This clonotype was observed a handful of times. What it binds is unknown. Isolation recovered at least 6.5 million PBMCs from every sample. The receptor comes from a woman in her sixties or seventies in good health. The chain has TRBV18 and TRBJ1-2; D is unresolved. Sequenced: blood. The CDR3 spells CASSPLGRSSDGYTF. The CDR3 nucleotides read TGTGCCAGCTCACCACTTGGGAGGTCGTCAGATGGCTACACCTTC.